Listed below are T cell receptor beta chains from one sample, sequenced in a study of T cells in Graves' hyperthyroidism and ophthalmopathy. MiXCR, applied by TCRdb to the multiplex PCR reads, yields one record per CDR3 protein. The sample includes about 24,000 distinct CDR3 sequences, roughly 49% of them seen just once. Sequencing was done on a sample of blood. The source is a woman aged 40 to 55 with Graves' hyperthyroidism that later progressed to Graves' ophthalmopathy. Each CDR3 is given with its conserved first and last residue. A D gene is named only where the DNA matches it firmly. Expanded clones are given a class, and other clones once, few, many or no size at all.

V gene	D gene	clone size	CDR3 length	J gene	CDR3 protein	CDR3 DNA
TRBV9	NA	NA	14	TRBJ1-3	CASSVTDRSNTIYF	TGTGCCAGCAGCGTAACAGACAGGTCAAACACCATATATTTT
TRBV10-3	NA	medium-sized	13	TRBJ1-4	CASEAVPGQKLFF	TGTGCCAGCGAGGCCGTTCCCGGGCAAAAACTGTTTTTT
TRBV15	TRBD2	NA	14	TRBJ2-7	CATSSPGRSYEQYF	TGTGCCACCAGCAGCCCCGGGAGGTCCTACGAGCAGTACTTC
TRBV2	TRBD2	NA	14	TRBJ2-7	CASRTQSGAYEQYF	TGTGCCAGCCGGACACAGAGCGGGGCCTACGAGCAGTACTTC
TRBV6-5	NA	NA	13	TRBJ1-2	CASSYGVSYGYTF	TGTGCCAGCAGTTACGGGGTGAGCTATGGCTACACCTTC
TRBV7-9	TRBD2	NA	15	TRBJ2-1	CASSSWTSGYNEQFF	TGTGCCAGCAGCTCCTGGACTAGCGGCTACAATGAGCAGTTCTTC
TRBV2	NA	NA	11	TRBJ1-2	CAEFGFGGYTF	TGTGCCGAGTTCGGGTTCGGTGGCTACACCTTC
TRBV2	TRBD1	few	13	TRBJ2-7	CASTQGVSFEQYF	TGTGCCAGCACGCAGGGGGTCTCTTTCGAGCAGTACTTC
TRBV5-1	TRBD2	NA	19	TRBJ2-1	CASSLAELAGAVDNYEQFF	TGCGCCAGCAGCTTGGCCGAGCTAGCGGGGGCCGTGGATAACTATGAGCAGTTCTTC
TRBV7-2	NA	medium-sized	13	TRBJ2-7	CASSLAEGSKQYF	TGTGCCAGCAGCTTAGCAGAGGGTAGTAAGCAGTACTTC
TRBV20-1	NA	few	13	TRBJ1-6	CSAGKDRLSPLHF	TGCAGTGCTGGAAAGGACCGTCTTTCACCCCTCCACTTT
TRBV6-5	NA	NA	19	TRBJ2-2	CASSYSMANGEANTGELFF	TGTGCCAGCAGTTACTCGATGGCTAACGGGGAGGCGAACACCGGGGAGCTGTTTTTT
TRBV5-1	TRBD1	many	15	TRBJ2-5	CASSFGDRGLETQYF	TGCGCCAGCAGCTTTGGGGACAGGGGGCTAGAGACCCAGTACTTC
TRBV5-1	NA	NA	14	TRBJ2-1	CASSLFGPPYEQFF	TGCGCCAGCAGCTTGTTTGGGCCCCCATATGAGCAGTTCTTC
TRBV7-2	TRBD1	medium-sized	14	TRBJ2-7	CASSFRDSSYEQYF	TGTGCCAGCAGCTTCCGGGACAGCTCCTACGAGCAGTACTTC
TRBV7-9	TRBD1	NA	15	TRBJ2-5	CSSSIQGARIETQYF	TGTTCCAGCAGCATTCAGGGGGCCAGGATCGAGACCCAGTACTTC
TRBV7-9	NA	once	17	TRBJ1-2	CASSPAQGGPLDYGYTF	TGTGCCAGCAGCCCCGCCCAGGGTGGACCGTTAGACTATGGCTACACCTTC
TRBV20-1	NA	NA	14	TRBJ2-3	CSAISAISTDTQYF	TGCAGTGCTATAAGTGCAATAAGCACAGATACGCAGTATTTT
TRBV7-3	TRBD2	NA	16	TRBJ2-1	CASSLIGSGSGDEQFF	TGTGCCAGCAGCTTAATCGGTAGCGGGAGTGGGGATGAGCAGTTCTTC